One sample yielded the 3 T cell receptor beta chains listed below, sequenced in a study of T cell repertoires in cytomegalovirus infection. TCRdb re-analysed the reads in MiXCR, keeping a single row per CDR3 protein. The sample has about 230,000 distinct CDR3 sequences; over 20% are singletons. Input material: CD8+ T cells from PBMCs. The receptors were sampled from a human donor in good health (CMV status not recorded). Some clones in this sample may be carry-over from other donors' samples.

V usage is TRBV28 and J usage is TRBJ2-5; 8 bases match TRBD2. CDR3 length: 15 residues. Trimming at V came to 7 bases and at J to 2 bases, leaving 9 bases not matched to a gene. Germline V gives CDR1 MDHEN, CDR2 SYDVKM. The CDR3 is CASIQAGALQETQYF. The CDR3 nucleotides are TGTGCCAGCATACAAGCGGGGGCCTTACAAGAGACCCAGTACTTC. The complete variable domain, with remaining parts taken from reference TRBV28 and TRBJ2-5, reads DVKVTQSSRYLVKRTGEKVFLECVQDMDHENMFWYRQDPGLGLRLIYFSYDVKMKEKGDIPEGYSVSREKKERFSLILESASTNQTSMYLCASIQAGALQETQYFGPGTRLLVL.

The gene calls are TRBV19 and TRBJ2-1; D unresolved. The CDR3 length is 15 residues. Germline lookup yields CDR1 LNHDA and CDR2 SQIVND (reference sequence). Trimming removed 1 base from V and 7 bases from J, with 14 bases in between. DNA of the CDR3: TGTGCCAGTAGTATAGCTTCCCTGACTGGAAATGAGCAGTTCTTC. It codes for CASSIASLTGNEQFF.

This clonotype has a count of ten or more. The chain joins TRBV7-2 to TRBJ2-7; 10 nucleotides line up with TRBD1. The germline CDR1 and CDR2 sequences are SGHTA and FQGNSA. The CDR3 is made up of 14 amino acids. V was clipped by 5 bases and J by 5 bases; unmatched bases: 6. The CDR3 DNA reads as TGTGCCAGCAGCACGGGACAGGGGAACCACGAGCAGTACTTC. Its translation is CASSTGQGNHEQYF.